This passage covers 27 T cell receptor beta chains from one sample sequenced in a study of patients and donors after allogeneic stem cell transplantation. TCRdb re-analysed the RT-PCR reads in MiXCR, keeping a single row per CDR3 protein. This sample carries a few hundred thousand distinct CDR3 sequences, 38% of them seen once, and the ten largest clones take around 10%. The source material was blood, either unsorted or a sorted T cell fraction (not recorded which). The receptors were sampled from a human donor who was either an allogeneic HSCT recipient or a stem cell or donor lymphocyte infusion donor (not recorded which). It is not recorded whose cells these are; they may come from a transplant donor.

The chain is built from TRBV12-3 or TRBV12-4 and TRBJ2-3; D possibly corresponds to TRBD2 (6 bases). The CDR3 spans 15 residues. V lost 4 bases and J 5 bases, leaving 16 bases between the germline ends. CDR3 amino acids: CASSSPTRSGDTQYF. CDR3 DNA: TGTGCCAGCAGTTCTCCGACTAGATCGGGAGATACGCAGTATTTT.

The CDR3 spells CASSLREGGSNQPQHF. CDR3 nucleotide sequence: TGTGCCAGCAGCTTGAGGGAGGGGGGTAGCAATCAGCCCCAGCATTTT. J is TRBJ1-5 and V is TRBV5-8; maybe TRBD1 (6 bases). The CDR3 is made up of 16 amino acids. Germline loops: CDR1 SGHTS, CDR2 YDEGEE. Trimming took off 1 base at V and 0 bases at J, with 11 bases between the two ends.

In this sample, this clonotype turned up a few times. The V and J genes are TRBV20-1 and TRBJ2-1, with D perhaps given as TRBD1 or TRBD2 (5 bases each). The CDR3 is 12 residues long. V lost 7 bases and J lost 7, with 14 bases in between. Germline loops: CDR1 DFQATT, CDR2 SNEGSKA (reference sequence). The CDR3 DNA is TGCAGTGGGGACGGGACGGGTAATGAGCAGTTCTTC. Amino acid sequence: CSGDGTGNEQFF.

In this sample, this clonotype turned up once. The chain links TRBV15 to TRBJ2-7; 7 bases agree with TRBD1. CDR3 length: 14 residues. CDR1 and CDR2 from the germline V gene are LNHNV and YYDKDF (reference sequence). Trimming cost V 0 bases and J 4 bases; bases outside gene matches: 3. This CDR3 reads CATSRETGLYEQYF. In DNA form, the CDR3 reads TGTGCCACCAGCAGAGAGACAGGGCTGTACGAGCAGTACTTC. The full variable domain, completed using reference TRBV15 and TRBJ2-7, is DAMVIQNPRYQVTQFGKPVTLSCSQTLNHNVMYWYQQKSSQAPKLLFHYYDKDFNNEADTPDNFQSRRPNTSFCFLDIRSPGLGDTAMYLCATSRETGLYEQYFGPGTRLTVT.

V and J are TRBV7-2 and TRBJ2-5, with D unresolved. Germline V gene sequence: CDR1 SGHTA, CDR2 FQGNSA. This CDR3 contains 14 residues. V shed 6 bases and J shed 3 bases, with 14 bases lying between them. CDR3 region: CASRAKNWEETQYF. Written as DNA, the CDR3 is TGTGCCAGCAGGGCGAAAAATTGGGAAGAGACCCAGTACTTC.

This clonotype has just a few counts. This chain connects TRBV18 to TRBJ2-1; TRBD1 or TRBD2 may be the D gene (5 bases each). Trimming shortened V by 8 bases and J by 6 bases, and 14 bases separated the two germline ends. The CDR3 sequence is 13 residues long. Germline assignment: CDR1 KGHSH and CDR2 LQKENI. The CDR3 DNA sequence: TGTGCCAGCGAGGGGATGGCGAGCAATGAGCAGTTCTTC. Amino acid sequence: CASEGMASNEQFF.

Of note for this clonotype: This likely comes from a read error, as the CDR3 has no conserved phenylalanine or tryptophan at its end. V and J are TRBV12-3 or TRBV12-4 and TRBJ1-5; D gene uncertain. V was clipped by 2 bases and J by 5 bases, with 4 bases between them. The CDR3 length is 12 residues. The chain's CDR3 is CASSLNDQPQHS. In DNA form, the CDR3 reads TGTGCCAGCAGTTTAAACGATCAGCCCCAGCATTCT.

This clonotype was seen a few times. The V gene is TRBV12-3 or TRBV12-4, the J gene TRBJ2-3; tentatively, D is TRBD1 or TRBD2 (6 bases each). V lost 11 bases to trimming and J lost 5 bases, with 20 bases between them. This CDR3 spans 14 amino acids. The CDR3 spells CACSDWGAGDTQYF. The CDR3 DNA follows: TGTGCCTGCTCTGACTGGGGGGCAGGAGATACGCAGTATTTT.

A few counts support this clonotype. The chain uses TRBV27 and TRBJ1-5; D gene uncertain. The CDR3 consists of 14 residues. Trimming left V 4 bases short and J 4 bases short, with 11 bases between. CDR1 and CDR2 (germline): MNHEY, SMNVEV (reference sequence). The CDR3 region is CASSSWPGNQPQHF. Written as DNA, the CDR3 is TGTGCCAGCAGTTCCTGGCCGGGTAATCAGCCCCAGCATTTT.

V usage is TRBV3-1 and J usage is TRBJ2-4; 7 bases are shared with TRBD1. The CDR3 has 17 amino acids. V shed 4 bases and J 3 bases; nucleotides not matched to a gene: 12. Per germline, CDR1 LGHDT and CDR2 YNNKEL (reference sequence). CDR3 sequence: CASSLHTGDVGKNIQYF. The CDR3 DNA follows: TGTGCCAGCAGCCTACATACAGGGGATGTAGGCAAAAACATTCAGTACTTC.

This clonotype has a handful of counts. At one boundary the junction diverges from the germline segment, which might be a read error. V and J are TRBV20-1 and TRBJ1-5; a weak D match, TRBD1 (6 bases). This CDR3 contains 17 residues. Germline V CDR1 and CDR2: DFQATT, SNEGSKA (reference sequence). The CDR3 DNA follows: TGCAGTGCGAGAGATCTAGTCAGGGGTCCTGGCAATCAGCCCCAGCATTTT. This encodes CSARDLVRGPGNQPQHF.

This clonotype was counted once. The rearrangement uses TRBV6-4 and TRBJ2-1; TRBD1 is a possible D gene (7 bases). Per the germline V gene, CDR1 is MRHNA and CDR2 is SNTAGT. The CDR3 length is 14 residues. Trimming took 3 bases from V and 9 from J, leaving 15 bases between them. CDR3 protein: CASSEGTEGGEQFF. CDR3 bases: TGTGCCAGCAGTGAAGGGACAGAGGGGGGTGAGCAGTTCTTC.

J is TRBJ1-5 and V is TRBV18; 8 bases match TRBD1. With 2 bases clipped from V and 4 bases from J, the junction kept 13 bases outside the gene matches. The CDR3 loop spans 18 amino acids. Germline V lookup: CDR1 KGHSH, CDR2 LQKENI. The CDR3 protein is CASSPGPGQGRVNQPQHF. The CDR3, as DNA: TGTGCCAGCTCACCAGGTCCAGGACAGGGAAGGGTTAATCAGCCCCAGCATTTT.

This clonotype appeared a few times. This rearrangement joins TRBV5-1 to TRBJ1-5; TRBD1 matches at 7 bases. V gave up 4 bases and J gave up 1 base; unmatched junction bases: 5. The CDR3 contains 15 residues. From germline, CDR1 is SGHRS and CDR2 YFSETQ. In DNA form, the CDR3 reads TGCGCCAGCAGCCCCGACAGGGAAAGCAATCAGCCCCAGCATTTT. It yields the protein CASSPDRESNQPQHF.

This clonotype appeared a few times. The chain couples TRBV5-1 to TRBJ1-6, with no clear D. This CDR3 spans 13 amino acids. Trimming cost V 2 bases and J 7 bases, with 7 bases left between them. Germline assignment: CDR1 SGHRS and CDR2 YFSETQ. The CDR3: CASSLTFNSPLHF. The CDR3 DNA is TGCGCCAGCAGCTTAACCTTCAATTCACCCCTCCACTTT. Full variable domain (outside the CDR3, taken from reference TRBV5-1 and TRBJ1-6): KAGVTQTPRYLIKTRGQQVTLSCSPISGHRSVSWYQQTPGQGLQFLFEYFSETQRNKGNFPGRFSGRQFSNSRSEMNVSTLELGDSALYLCASSLTFNSPLHFGNGTRLTVT.

The rearrangement links TRBV5-5 to TRBJ1-2; D gene uncertain. Looked up from germline, CDR1 is SGHKS and CDR2 is YYEKEE (reference sequence). The length of the CDR3 is 15 residues. Trimming took off 0 bases at V and 4 bases at J, with 13 bases between the two ends. CDR3 residues: CASSLGREQIYGYTF. The CDR3 coding sequence is TGTGCCAGCAGCTTGGGAAGGGAGCAAATCTATGGCTACACCTTC.

The chain uses TRBV5-1 and TRBJ1-1; maybe TRBD1 (6 bases). Per the germline V gene, CDR1 is SGHRS and CDR2 is YFSETQ. CDR3 length: 17 residues. The V end lost 3 bases, the J end lost 0 bases, and 18 bases lay between the germline ends. The CDR3 bases are TGCGCCAGCAGCTCGGACAGCCTTGATCCTATGAACACTGAAGCTTTCTTT. Amino acid sequence: CASSSDSLDPMNTEAFF.

This chain uses TRBV7-8 with TRBJ1-6, with D uncertain. Germline V gives CDR1 SGHVS, CDR2 FQNEAQ. The CDR3 contains 14 residues. V lost 5 bases to trimming and J lost 1 base, with 6 bases between them. The CDR3 nucleotides are TGTGCCAGCAGCCCCCGTTCCTATAATTCACCCCTCCACTTT. Translation gives CASSPRSYNSPLHF. Full variable domain (remainder filled in from reference TRBV7-8 and TRBJ1-6): GAGVSQSPRYKVAKRGQDVALRCDPISGHVSLFWYQQALGQGPEFLTYFQNEAQLDKSGLPSDRFFAERPEGSVSTLKIQRTQQEDSAVYLCASSPRSYNSPLHFGNGTRLTVT.

This clonotype showed up just a few times. This chain uses TRBV12-3 or TRBV12-4 with TRBJ1-6; no definite D call. V dropped 8 bases and J dropped 1 base, with 6 bases sitting between them. This CDR3 has 13 residues. The CDR3 reads CASCESYNSPLHF. The CDR3, as DNA: TGTGCCAGCTGCGAATCCTATAATTCACCCCTCCACTTT.

This clonotype was found a few times. This sequence joins TRBV13 and TRBJ2-5, with D unclear. The CDR3 has 11 amino acids. In germline, CDR1 is PRHDT, CDR2 FYEKMQ (reference sequence). V lost 5 bases to trimming and J lost 5 bases, with 6 bases between them. The CDR3 region is CASSARETQYF. The CDR3 DNA is TGTGCCAGCAGCGCTAGGGAGACCCAGTACTTC.

The chain employs TRBV5-8 and TRBJ2-4; D perhaps matches TRBD2 (6 bases). This CDR3 contains 14 residues. V was cut by 2 bases and J by 3 bases, with 9 bases left in between. The V gene's germline CDR1 is SGHTS and CDR2 YDEGEE. The DNA for the CDR3 is TGTGCCAGCAGCTTCGGGGGTCTCAAAAACATTCAGTACTTC. Encoded protein: CASSFGGLKNIQYF.

V is TRBV5-6 and J is TRBJ1-1; D unclear. This CDR3 contains 14 residues. Germline-derived CDR1 and CDR2 are SGHDT and YYEEEE. The germline V and J ends were trimmed by 4 bases and 5 bases, with 15 bases remaining between them. The CDR3 here is CASSLLRARTEAFF. The CDR3 bases are TGTGCCAGCAGCCTACTTAGGGCGCGGACTGAAGCTTTCTTT.

In this sample, this clonotype turned up once. The chain joins TRBV7-3 to TRBJ1-6, with 7 bases identical to TRBD1. Germline assignment: CDR1 SGHTA and CDR2 FQGTGA. The CDR3 length is 14 residues. J gave up 4 bases and V 5 bases, and 2 bases lay outside the gene matches. The CDR3 sequence is CASSEQGYNSPLHF. DNA of the CDR3: TGTGCCAGCAGCGAACAGGGGTATAATTCACCCCTCCACTTT. Variable domain in full (rest from reference TRBV7-3 and TRBJ1-6): GAGVSQTPSNKVTEKGKYVELRCDPISGHTALYWYRQSLGQGPEFLIYFQGTGAADDSGLPNDRFFAVRPEGSVSTLKIQRTERGDSAVYLCASSEQGYNSPLHFGNGTRLTVT.

J is TRBJ2-5 and V is TRBV5-1; D remains ambiguous. The germline gives CDR1 SGHRS, CDR2 YFSETQ. V was shortened by 0 bases and J by 7 bases, with 10 bases between the two germline ends. The CDR3 has 13 residues. In DNA, the CDR3 is TGCGCCAGCAGCTTGGAGAGGCTTGGGACCCAGTACTTC. Encoded protein: CASSLERLGTQYF.

The V call is TRBV20-1, the J call TRBJ1-1, with 7 bases lining up with TRBD1. CDR1 DFQATT and CDR2 SNEGSKA come from the germline V gene (reference sequence). The CDR3 spans 14 residues. The junction had 4 bases not matched to a gene; V was cut back by 2 bases and J by 1 base. The CDR3 DNA follows: TGCAGTGCTAGAAAGGGGGCGGGGAACACTGAAGCTTTCTTT. Translation gives CSARKGAGNTEAFF.

V is TRBV12-3 or TRBV12-4 and J is TRBJ2-5; TRBD2 might be the D (6 bases). This CDR3 spans 14 amino acids. V was pared by 5 bases and J by 2 bases, with 12 bases between. The CDR3 bases are TGTGCCAGCAGTCCAGGAGGGCTACAAGAGACCCAGTACTTC. Its translation is CASSPGGLQETQYF.

J is TRBJ2-1 and V is TRBV10-3, with a weak D call TRBD1 (5 bases). The CDR3 runs to 14 residues. V was trimmed by 3 bases and J by 2 bases, leaving 8 bases between them. The V gene's germline CDR1 is ENHRY and CDR2 SYGVKD. The CDR3 bases are TGTGCCATCAGTGATGGGGCTACCTACAATGAGCAGTTCTTC. This gives the protein CAISDGATYNEQFF.